This T cell receptor (beta chain) was sequenced during a study of blood T cell repertoires in COVID-19 (dated by TCRdb to 2020 to 2021). As for the study more broadly: Collaborator samples came from the United States, Italy and Spain and covered acute and convalescent phases of COVID-19. The prospective study material was composed of cDNA or gDNA derived from T cells, B-cell-depleted T cells, or PBMCs. The dataset comprised deeply sampled blood TCRbeta repertoires from subjects exposed to, actively infected with, or recovered from COVID-19. The repertoires were released in a freely available public database intended as a resource for research on the immune response to SARS-CoV-2. Samples came from the ongoing ImmuneRACE study (first 160 participants) plus 1,254 subjects from 6 global collaborators. Nearly every sample came with metadata listing a de-identified subject ID, COVID-19 status, age in years and sex. Where HLA class I and class II types were available, the types were taken from metadata supplied by the sample provider, not from assay-based typing. The full study reports these points: Clinical and demographic metadata were provided uncurated, with the amount varying by source and participant.

A remark on this clone: What antigen it recognizes has not been identified. There are no base qualities to consult, and no much larger clone falls within one base.

V is cut back by 6 bases and J by 4 bases, with 4 bases in the junction unmatched. Looking up the germline V gene (reference sequence) yields CDR1 LNHDA and CDR2 SQIVND. The CDR3 starts with the cysteine, ends with the phenylalanine, and has 15 residues. Of the read, only the CDR3 DNA is kept; its 45 bases are in frame from base 1. In Seattle, one collaborating source enrolled patients while the infection was active and tracked those patients longitudinally over the course of disease. The collaborating institutions used their own protocols to collect whole blood in K2EDTA tubes. Collaborator samples were shipped for TCRbeta analysis as frozen whole blood, isolated PBMCs, or DNA extracted from either sample type. TCRbeta CDR3 regions were amplified from genomic DNA by means of the immunoSEQ Assay, a bias-controlled multiplex PCR. The paper's data handling went like this. Nucleated cell counts per sample were estimated from amplification of reference gene primers within the assay. To quantify the absolute abundance of each unique TCRbeta CDR3 rearrangement, sequence reads were collapsed and filtered. Productive Simpson clonality was computed per sample as the square root of Simpson's diversity index over productive rearrangements. Held by TCRdb, this immuneACCESS table contains in-frame sequences only and omits some clones. Under half of the omission traces to an unresolved V gene where checked; the cause of the rest is unknown. V and J calls and clone size are copied from that table; D and trimming were computed from the DNA. The sample table lists 150,000 to 200,000 clones, 70% to 80% of them with a count of one. The biggest ten clones account for over 5% of the sample.

The chain is assembled from TRBV19 and TRBJ2-3; 13 middle bases align to TRBD2. The TCR was taken from a woman aged 40 to 50 with COVID-19, enrolled during active disease. Sequencing was carried out using peripheral blood. The CDR3 is CASRELAGGADTQYF. The DNA is TGTGCCAGTAGAGAACTAGCGGGAGGGGCAGATACGCAGTATTTT.